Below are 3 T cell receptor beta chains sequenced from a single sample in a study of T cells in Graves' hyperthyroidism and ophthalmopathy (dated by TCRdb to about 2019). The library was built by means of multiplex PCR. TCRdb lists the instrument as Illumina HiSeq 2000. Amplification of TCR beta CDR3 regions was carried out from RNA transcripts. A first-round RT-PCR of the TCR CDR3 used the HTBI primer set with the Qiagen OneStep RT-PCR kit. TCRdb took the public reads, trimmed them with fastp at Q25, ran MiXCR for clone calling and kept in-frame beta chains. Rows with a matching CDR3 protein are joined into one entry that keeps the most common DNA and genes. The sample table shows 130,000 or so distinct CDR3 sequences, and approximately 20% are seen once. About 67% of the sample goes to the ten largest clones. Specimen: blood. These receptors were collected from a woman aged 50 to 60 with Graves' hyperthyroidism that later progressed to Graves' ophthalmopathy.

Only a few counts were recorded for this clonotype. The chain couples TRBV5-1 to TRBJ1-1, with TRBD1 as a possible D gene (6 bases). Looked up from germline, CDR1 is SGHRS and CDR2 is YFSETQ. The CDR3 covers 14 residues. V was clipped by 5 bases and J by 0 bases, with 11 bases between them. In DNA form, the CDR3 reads TGCGCCAGCAGGTTAGGGGGGATGAACACTGAAGCTTTCTTT. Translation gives CASRLGGMNTEAFF.

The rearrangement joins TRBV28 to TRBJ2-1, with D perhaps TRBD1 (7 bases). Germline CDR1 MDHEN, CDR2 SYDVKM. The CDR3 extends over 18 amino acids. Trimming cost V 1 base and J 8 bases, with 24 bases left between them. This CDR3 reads CASSLFVRGLAYFYEQFF. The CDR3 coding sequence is TGTGCCAGCAGTTTATTCGTTAGGGGGCTAGCGTATTTTTATGAGCAGTTCTTC.

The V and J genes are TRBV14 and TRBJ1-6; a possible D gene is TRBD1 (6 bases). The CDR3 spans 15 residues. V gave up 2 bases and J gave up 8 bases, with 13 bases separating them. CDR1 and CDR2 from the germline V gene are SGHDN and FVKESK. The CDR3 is CASSQQQGNHSPLHF. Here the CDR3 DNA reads TGTGCCAGCAGCCAACAACAGGGTAACCATTCACCCCTCCACTTT.